The rows below give T cell receptor beta chains drawn from one sample of a study of Tregs in tolerant kidney transplant recipients. Some clones are missing from TCRdb's copy, which holds only in-frame ones; the method was immunoSEQ multiplex PCR. The table lists over 55,000 clones, about 83% of them singletons. Sequenced material: CD4+ T cells from blood. The receptors come from a human donor in good health. The CDR3 runs from the conserved cysteine through the conserved F or W. D genes are given only for firm matches. Clone size, where shown, is once, few, many, or a class for clones that have expanded.

D: TRBD1; size: NA; J: TRBJ1-1; V: TRBV7-9; CDR3: CASSLVRTGGLGTEAFF; DNA: TGTGCCAGCAGCTTAGTCCGGACAGGGGGCTTAGGCACTGAAGCTTTCTTT
D: NA; size: NA; J: TRBJ1-3; V: TRBV5-1; CDR3: CASSLGGSRNTIYF; DNA: TGCGCCAGCAGCTTGGGGGGGTCAAGAAACACCATATATTTT
D: TRBD1; size: NA; J: TRBJ1-5; V: TRBV11-1; CDR3: CASSLGIRGQFDQPQHF; DNA: TGTGCCAGCAGCTTAGGGATAAGGGGGCAATTTGATCAGCCCCAGCATTTT
D: NA; size: NA; J: TRBJ1-1; V: TRBV7-4; CDR3: CASSPDTGRDTEAFF; DNA: TGTGCCAGCAGTCCCGACACGGGCAGGGACACTGAAGCTTTCTTT
D: NA; size: NA; J: TRBJ1-2; V: TRBV7-2; CDR3: CASSSLSSLSLNYGYTF; DNA: TGTGCCAGCAGCTCCCTTTCCAGCCTCTCACTAAACTATGGCTACACCTTC
D: TRBD1; size: once; J: TRBJ1-4; V: TRBV6-4; CDR3: CATLRGRRDEKLFF; DNA: TGTGCCACCCTCAGGGGGCGAAGGGATGAAAAACTGTTTTTT
D: TRBD2; size: once; J: TRBJ2-1; V: TRBV9; CDR3: CASSVLSAGVYNEQFF; DNA: TGTGCCAGCAGCGTACTTTCAGCGGGAGTGTACAATGAGCAGTTCTTC
D: NA; size: NA; J: TRBJ2-5; V: TRBV5-1; CDR3: CASSFQAVGETQYF; DNA: TGCGCCAGCAGCTTTCAGGCGGTAGGAGAGACCCAGTACTTC
D: NA; size: NA; J: TRBJ2-1; V: TRBV11-2; CDR3: CASSSIQGRRKANQFF; DNA: TGTGCCAGCAGCAGTATTCAGGGCCGCCGTAAAGCCAATCAGTTCTTC
D: TRBD2; size: NA; J: TRBJ2-3; V: TRBV7-2; CDR3: CASSSGLAYTDTQYF; DNA: TGTGCCAGCAGCTCCGGACTAGCGTACACAGATACGCAGTATTTT
D: TRBD2; size: NA; J: TRBJ2-1; V: TRBV30; CDR3: CACSGMAYNEQFF; DNA: TGTGCCTGTAGCGGGATGGCGTACAATGAGCAGTTCTTC
D: NA; size: NA; J: TRBJ2-3; V: TRBV5-1; CDR3: CASLNRDFNTDTQYF; DNA: TGCGCCAGCCTCAACCGGGACTTCAACACAGATACGCAGTATTTT
D: TRBD1; size: NA; J: TRBJ2-3; V: TRBV9; CDR3: CASSNRGSTDTQYF; DNA: TGTGCCAGCAGTAACAGGGGGTCCACAGATACGCAGTATTTT
D: TRBD1; size: NA; J: TRBJ1-6; V: TRBV4-1; CDR3: CASRATGQGRGSPLHF; DNA: TGCGCCAGCAGGGCTACGGGACAGGGAAGGGGCTCACCCCTCCACTTT
D: TRBD1; size: NA; J: TRBJ2-3; V: TRBV11-3; CDR3: CASSLGGEGAGTDTQYF; DNA: TGTGCCAGCAGCTTAGGGGGCGAGGGGGCTGGGACAGATACGCAGTATTTT
D: TRBD1; size: NA; J: TRBJ1-5; V: TRBV28; CDR3: CASSLHGTGYNQPQHF; DNA: TGTGCCAGCAGTTTGCACGGGACAGGGTATAATCAGCCCCAGCATTTT
D: NA; size: NA; J: TRBJ2-2; V: TRBV12-5; CDR3: CASGLVISRRDTGELFF; DNA: TGTGCTAGTGGTTTGGTAATCTCCCGACGGGACACCGGGGAGCTGTTTTTT
D: TRBD2; size: few; J: TRBJ2-7; V: TRBV5-4; CDR3: CASSLSGPGDEQYF; DNA: TGTGCCAGCAGCCTTAGCGGGCCGGGCGACGAGCAGTACTTC
D: NA; size: NA; J: TRBJ1-2; V: TRBV5-1; CDR3: CASSLGGRGGYGYTF; DNA: TGCGCCAGCAGCTTGGGCGGCAGGGGTGGATATGGCTACACCTTC
D: NA; size: NA; J: TRBJ2-7; V: TRBV11-3; CDR3: CLRNYRYEGYYEQYF; DNA: TGCCTCAGGAATTATCGGTACGAGGGTTACTACGAGCAGTACTTC
D: NA; size: NA; J: TRBJ1-1; V: TRBV27; CDR3: CASSLRTTGQFREAFF; DNA: TGTGCCAGCAGTCTACGTACGACCGGACAGTTCCGTGAAGCTTTCTTT
D: NA; size: NA; J: TRBJ1-6; V: TRBV30; CDR3: CAWMGQGHSPLHF; DNA: TGTGCCTGGATGGGGCAGGGCCATTCACCCCTCCACTTT
D: NA; size: NA; J: TRBJ1-1; V: TRBV2; CDR3: CASAWTAGESEAFF; DNA: TGTGCCAGCGCCTGGACAGCTGGGGAATCTGAAGCTTTCTTT
D: NA; size: few; J: TRBJ1-3; V: TRBV5-6; CDR3: CASSLGLNRAGNTIYF; DNA: TGTGCCAGCAGCTTGGGGTTAAACCGAGCTGGAAACACCATATATTTT
D: TRBD1; size: NA; J: TRBJ1-6; V: TRBV7-9; CDR3: CASSLSGQGVSLHF; DNA: TGTGCCAGCAGCTTATCTGGTCAGGGGGTATCCCTCCACTTT
D: TRBD2; size: NA; J: TRBJ2-1; V: TRBV27; CDR3: CASRLAGGQGNEQFF; DNA: TGTGCCAGCAGACTAGCGGGGGGCCAGGGAAATGAGCAGTTCTTC
D: TRBD1; size: NA; J: TRBJ1-1; V: TRBV4-1; CDR3: CASSPQGLYTEAFF; DNA: TGCGCCAGCAGCCCACAGGGGTTGTACACTGAAGCTTTCTTT
D: NA; size: NA; J: TRBJ2-3; V: TRBV12-5; CDR3: CASGTSTDTQYF; DNA: TGTGCTAGTGGGACTAGCACAGATACGCAGTATTTT
D: TRBD2; size: once; J: TRBJ2-2; V: TRBV19; CDR3: CASMRLAATGELFF; DNA: TGTGCCAGTATGCGACTAGCGGCCACCGGGGAGCTGTTTTTT
D: TRBD2; size: NA; J: TRBJ2-1; V: TRBV7-8; CDR3: CASSRRLAGGPRNEQFF; DNA: TGTGCCAGCAGCCGGAGACTAGCGGGAGGGCCGCGGAATGAGCAGTTCTTC
D: NA; size: NA; J: TRBJ1-5; V: TRBV6-1; CDR3: CASSEDPYSNQPQHF; DNA: TGTGCCAGCAGTGAAGACCCTTATAGCAATCAGCCCCAGCATTTT
D: NA; size: NA; J: TRBJ2-7; V: TRBV27; CDR3: CASNPTPQYF; DNA: TGTGCCAGCAATCCGACGCCGCAGTACTTC
D: TRBD2; size: once; J: TRBJ2-7; V: TRBV5-1; CDR3: CASSSIAGGYYEQYF; DNA: TGCGCCAGCAGCTCAATAGCGGGAGGATACTACGAGCAGTACTTC
D: TRBD1; size: NA; J: TRBJ1-2; V: TRBV5-6; CDR3: CASSLELQAYRGDYGYTF; DNA: TGTGCCAGCAGCTTGGAGCTGCAAGCTTACAGGGGAGACTATGGCTACACCTTC
D: NA; size: NA; J: TRBJ2-6; V: TRBV7-2; CDR3: CASRPNPPKGLWGANVLTF; DNA: TGTGCCAGCAGGCCAAACCCGCCGAAGGGTCTATGGGGGGCCAACGTCCTGACTTTC
D: NA; size: NA; J: TRBJ2-7; V: TRBV7-2; CDR3: CAGSLGPPAYEQYF; DNA: TGTGCCGGTAGCTTAGGGCCCCCAGCCTACGAGCAGTACTTC
D: NA; size: NA; J: TRBJ2-1; V: TRBV5-4; CDR3: CASSPPWGDNEQFF; DNA: TGTGCCAGCAGCCCCCCGTGGGGTGACAATGAGCAGTTCTTC
D: TRBD2; size: NA; J: TRBJ2-3; V: TRBV2; CDR3: CASSEAGLAADTQYF; DNA: TGTGCCAGCAGTGAAGCGGGACTAGCAGCAGATACGCAGTATTTT
D: TRBD1; size: NA; J: TRBJ2-1; V: TRBV12-5; CDR3: CASGWGQESNEQFF; DNA: TGTGCTAGTGGTTGGGGACAGGAATCAAATGAGCAGTTCTTC
D: NA; size: NA; J: TRBJ1-4; V: TRBV29-1; CDR3: CSAGEGMVTNEKLFF; DNA: TGCAGCGCGGGGGAGGGGATGGTAACTAATGAAAAACTGTTTTTT
D: NA; size: NA; J: TRBJ2-5; V: TRBV7-9; CDR3: CASSLAVRQETQYF; DNA: TGTGCCAGCAGCTTAGCGGTCAGGCAAGAGACCCAGTACTTC
D: NA; size: NA; J: TRBJ1-1; V: TRBV7-9; CDR3: CASSLTVGAEAFF; DNA: TGTGCCTCCAGCTTAACGGTGGGGGCTGAAGCTTTCTTT
D: NA; size: NA; J: TRBJ2-5; V: TRBV5-1; CDR3: CASSLGPEETQYF; DNA: TGCGCCAGCAGCTTAGGGCCAGAGGAGACCCAGTACTTC
D: TRBD1; size: NA; J: TRBJ1-2; V: TRBV30; CDR3: CAWSPGGGYTF; DNA: TGTGCCTGGAGTCCAGGGGGTGGCTACACCTTC
D: NA; size: NA; J: TRBJ2-5; V: TRBV11-2; CDR3: CASSLEGGRGASETQYF; DNA: TGTGCCAGCAGCTTAGAGGGGGGCAGGGGGGCTTCGGAGACCCAGTACTTC
D: NA; size: few; J: TRBJ1-2; V: TRBV29-1; CDR3: CSVEGLGTNYGYTF; DNA: TGCAGCGTTGAAGGTCTAGGGACCAACTATGGCTACACCTTC
D: NA; size: once; J: TRBJ2-5; V: TRBV5-1; CDR3: CASSPERQWETQYF; DNA: TGCGCCAGCAGCCCCGAGCGGCAGTGGGAGACCCAGTACTTC
D: NA; size: NA; J: TRBJ2-3; V: TRBV11-2; CDR3: CASSLDTSAAADTQYF; DNA: TGTGCCAGCAGCTTAGATACCTCGGCGGCAGCAGATACGCAGTATTTT
D: NA; size: NA; J: TRBJ1-3; V: TRBV7-2; CDR3: CASSLDREHGNTIYF; DNA: TGTGCCAGCAGCTTAGACAGGGAACATGGAAACACCATATATTTT
D: NA; size: NA; J: TRBJ2-5; V: TRBV2; CDR3: CASRVLRETQYF; DNA: TGTGCCAGCAGGGTATTACGGGAGACCCAGTACTTC
D: NA; size: NA; J: TRBJ1-1; V: TRBV20-1; CDR3: CSARPVIEAFF; DNA: TGCAGTGCTAGGCCCGTGATTGAAGCTTTCTTT
D: NA; size: NA; J: TRBJ1-1; V: TRBV25-1; CDR3: CASSKPGAFF; DNA: TGTGCCAGCTCGAAGCCCGGAGCTTTCTTT
D: NA; size: NA; J: TRBJ1-6; V: TRBV21-1; CDR3: CASSKGDTNSPLHF; DNA: TGTGCCAGCAGCAAAGGGGACACTAATTCACCCCTCCACTTT
D: NA; size: NA; J: TRBJ2-1; V: TRBV4-3; CDR3: CASSQDLNSGGQGDNEQFF; DNA: TGCGCCAGCAGCCAAGATCTCAACTCTGGGGGGCAGGGGGATAATGAGCAGTTCTTC
D: TRBD1; size: NA; J: TRBJ1-5; V: TRBV15; CDR3: CATSRRPDRGNQPQHF; DNA: TGTGCCACCAGCAGGCGCCCGGACAGGGGAAATCAGCCCCAGCATTTT
D: NA; size: NA; J: TRBJ2-1; V: TRBV5-5; CDR3: CASSLRVGGQRYNEQFF; DNA: TGTGCCAGCAGCTTGAGAGTTGGAGGACAGCGGTACAATGAGCAGTTCTTC
D: NA; size: once; J: TRBJ2-5; V: TRBV5-1; CDR3: CASSFRVTQETQYF; DNA: TGCGCCAGCAGCTTCCGGGTGACTCAAGAGACCCAGTACTTC
D: NA; size: few; J: TRBJ2-3; V: TRBV5-4; CDR3: CASSSVGGSTDTQYF; DNA: TGTGCCAGCAGTTCAGTGGGAGGAAGCACAGATACGCAGTATTTT
D: NA; size: NA; J: TRBJ1-6; V: TRBV30; CDR3: CAWQRESYNSPLHF; DNA: TGTGCCTGGCAACGGGAGTCCTATAATTCACCCCTCCACTTT
D: NA; size: NA; J: TRBJ2-5; V: TRBV6-1; CDR3: CASTERARQETQYF; DNA: TGTGCCAGCACGGAACGCGCACGGCAAGAGACCCAGTACTTC